What follows is one TCR beta chain and its context. The CDR3 spans 19 residues. The sample comes from a study of blood T cell repertoires in COVID-19. At the level of the study: T cells, B-cell-depleted T cells, or PBMCs provided the cDNA or gDNA that served as material.

The Seattle patients joined while their infection was active and were tracked longitudinally afterward. Sequenced by immunoSEQ multiplex PCR; TCRdb stores in-frame clones only, minus some. This sample has about 250,000 clones; almost 90% occur once, and the top ten carry 2.1%. The TCR sequence derives from a woman in her fifties or sixties with COVID-19, enrolled during active disease. The sample taken for sequencing was peripheral blood. This chain joins TRBV12-2 and TRBJ2-5; the table's D call, TRBD2, was not checked against the DNA. TRBV12-2 is annotated as a pseudogene. This CDR3 reads CASRLEPSGGARWQETQYF. In nucleotides, the CDR3 is TGTGCAAGTCGCCTAGAGCCCAGCGGGGGGGCCCGGTGGCAAGAGACCCAGTACTTC.